These T cell receptor beta chains were read from a single sample in a study of cytomegalovirus exposure and HLA in healthy donors. Repertoires were generated with immunoSEQ multiplex PCR, while TCRdb's copy carries only in-frame clones and drops some. The table has 90,000 to 150,000 clones, 88% seen once. The sequenced material came from PBMCs. These receptors were obtained from a woman between 18 and 29 years old in good health and CMV-seropositive. CDR3s leave out the opening cysteine and the closing phenylalanine or tryptophan.

TRBV6-5	10	TRBJ2-7	ASKGGGYEQY
TRBV6-6	14	TRBJ1-4	ASSYSGGGAGEKLF
TRBV27	11	TRBJ1-1	ASKTDMNTEAF
TRBV7-8	14	TRBJ2-5	ASSLVGRGGQETQY
TRBV11-3	13	TRBJ2-3	ASSPGLALTDTQY
TRBV11-1	13	TRBJ2-5	ASSLEQGVAETQY
TRBV7-6	11	TRBJ2-7	ASSSGQGGEQY
TRBV6-1	10	TRBJ2-7	ASSATASEQY
TRBV27	13	TRBJ2-7	ASSSYSGSGGEQY
TRBV18	17	TRBJ1-4	ASSPRTGQGALTNEKLF
TRBV30	13	TRBJ2-7	AWSPDRAFRYEQY
TRBV6-6	13	TRBJ1-2	ASRPSGKTDYGYT
TRBV5-1	13	TRBJ2-7	ASSLGQGFSYEQY
TRBV18	11	TRBJ1-1	ASSPQGNTEAF
TRBV11-3	13	TRBJ1-2	ASSLNNVPAGGYT
TRBV20-1	9	TRBJ1-5	SARDRDLQH
TRBV5-4	14	TRBJ2-2	ASTPGPGGNTGELF
TRBV11-2	13	TRBJ1-2	ASTRHGNSFYGYT
TRBV11-2	13	TRBJ2-1	ASSLLAGVYNEQF
TRBV27	12	TRBJ1-1	ASQIGGQDTEAF
TRBV19	13	TRBJ1-5	ASSPLEYSNQPQH
TRBV5-4	12	TRBJ2-7	ASSLKGASYEQY
TRBV11-1	9	TRBJ2-3	ASSLRDTQY
TRBV11-3	15	TRBJ1-1	ASSPLGARGPNTEAF
TRBV6-6	9	TRBJ2-3	ASSYLDTQY
TRBV4-2	15	TRBJ2-3	ASSQGAVRGGTDTQY
TRBV19	12	TRBJ2-1	ASSLSGRRNEQF
TRBV6-5	13	TRBJ1-5	ASSWDSSSNQPQH
TRBV7-2	11	TRBJ1-4	ASSLGRDEKLF
TRBV11-2	12	TRBJ2-7	ASSLGTGNYEQY
TRBV18	12	TRBJ1-5	ASSPRGGNQPQH
TRBV2	13	TRBJ2-2	ASSETRGGTGELF
TRBV6-5	12	TRBJ1-1	ASTADRAGTEAF
TRBV9	13	TRBJ1-3	ASSIQGATGNTIY
TRBV7-2	17	TRBJ2-7	ASSLYATGRGRSSYEQY